Each of the 24 T cell receptor beta chains below was sequenced from the same sample in a study of cytomegalovirus exposure and HLA in healthy donors. Generated by immunoSEQ multiplex PCR, the TCRdb table keeps only in-frame clones and is missing some. The table records 240,000 or so clones, approximately 86% of them present only once. Input material: PBMCs. The receptors were gathered from a woman in her thirties in good health and CMV-seropositive.

The rearrangement joins TRBV4-1 to TRBJ1-2, with TRBD1 identical over 8 bases. The ends lost 4 bases at V and 7 bases at J; junction bases unmatched: 8. Germline CDR1 and CDR2: MGHRA and YSYEKL. The CDR3 sequence is 14 residues long. The CDR3, as DNA: TGCGCCAGCAGCCCACCGGGACAGGTGTCTGGCTACACCTTC. It codes for CASSPPGQVSGYTF.

This chain connects TRBV28 to TRBJ2-7; D perhaps matches TRBD1 (6 bases). The CDR3 totals 14 residues. CDR1 is MDHEN and CDR2 is SYDVKM in the germline V gene. Trimming removed 1 base from V and 3 bases from J, with 10 bases in between. The CDR3 protein is CASSLYRQDYEQYF. The CDR3 nucleotides read TGTGCCAGCAGTTTATATCGACAGGACTACGAGCAGTACTTC.

The chain couples TRBV23-1 to TRBJ2-1; D unclear. TRBV23-1 is filed as an ORF, its function uncertain. This CDR3 comprises 16 residues. The ends were cut back, 0 bases at V and 8 bases at J, with 17 bases in the middle. The CDR3: CASSQSYSSPSDEQFF. In DNA, the CDR3 is TGCGCCAGCAGTCAATCTTATAGCAGTCCCTCCGATGAGCAGTTCTTC.

This chain links TRBV29-1 with TRBJ2-1; D call uncertain. The CDR3 spans 17 residues. V gave up 0 bases and J gave up 0 bases, with 15 bases separating them. CDR1 is SQVTM, CDR2 ANQGSEA, per germline. CDR3 amino acids: CSVEDQRRRSSYNEQFF. In DNA form, the CDR3 reads TGCAGCGTTGAAGATCAAAGAAGGCGGAGCTCCTACAATGAGCAGTTCTTC.

The CDR3 here is CASSSGLAGMTSTDTQYF. The CDR3 DNA sequence: TGCGCCAGCAGCTCGGGACTAGCGGGAATGACTAGCACAGATACGCAGTATTTT. This chain uses TRBV5-1 with TRBJ2-3; 13 nucleotides match TRBD2. V shed 3 bases and J 0 bases; nucleotides not matched to a gene: 7. In germline, CDR1 is SGHRS, CDR2 YFSETQ. The CDR3 consists of 18 residues.

The chain uses TRBV11-3 and TRBJ2-5; D not resolved. From germline, CDR1 is SGHNT and CDR2 YENEEA. Trimming took 1 base from V and 4 from J, leaving 7 bases between them. This CDR3 comprises 13 residues. In DNA, the CDR3 is TGTGCCAGCAGCTTAGCTTTCCCAGAGACCCAGTACTTC. Amino acids: CASSLAFPETQYF.

The V gene is TRBV9, the J gene TRBJ2-3, with 12 bases that match TRBD2. Trimming took 0 bases from V and 1 from J; bases not matched to a gene: 6. Per the germline V gene, CDR1 is SGDLS and CDR2 is YYNGEE. The CDR3 runs 18 residues. The CDR3 sequence: CASSVGLAGEFGTDTQYF. CDR3 DNA: TGTGCCAGCAGCGTAGGACTAGCGGGAGAGTTCGGCACAGATACGCAGTATTTT.

This clone has just one count. J is TRBJ1-3 and V is TRBV5-1; the D is unclear. Germline loops: CDR1 SGHRS, CDR2 YFSETQ. The CDR3 is 16 residues long. Deletions cut 0 bases from V and 0 bases from J, with 10 bases between. This chain's CDR3 is CASSLGGRSSGNTIYF. The CDR3, as DNA: TGCGCCAGCAGCTTGGGAGGCAGATCCTCTGGAAACACCATATATTTT.

The chain combines TRBV5-1 with TRBJ2-1; D not resolved. The germline CDR1 and CDR2 sequences are SGHRS and YFSETQ. The CDR3 runs 15 residues. Trimming shortened V by 3 bases and J by 0 bases, and 10 bases separated the two germline ends. The CDR3 sequence: CASSSRLGSYNEQFF. As DNA, the CDR3 is TGCGCCAGCAGCTCCCGACTTGGCTCCTACAATGAGCAGTTCTTC.

V usage is TRBV27 and J usage is TRBJ1-1; TRBD1 aligns across 8 bases. Germline values: CDR1 MNHEY, CDR2 SMNVEV (reference sequence). V dropped 1 base and J dropped 2; count of bases not matched to a gene: 3. This CDR3 comprises 15 residues. The CDR3 DNA reads TGTGCCAGCAGTTTATTGGACAGGGCCAACACTGAAGCTTTCTTT. Amino acid sequence: CASSLLDRANTEAFF.

The chain has TRBV21-1 and TRBJ2-7; the table's D gene call, TRBD2, was not cross checked with the DNA. TRBV21-1 has pseudogene status. The CDR3 contains 15 residues. The CDR3 loop is CASSKIPDRSYEQYF. DNA for the CDR3: TGTGCCAGCAGCAAAATCCCGGATAGGAGCTACGAGCAGTACTTC.

The V call is TRBV5-4, the J call TRBJ2-7; 13 nucleotides align to TRBD2. CDR1 is SGHNT, CDR2 YYREEE, per germline (reference sequence). CDR3 length equals 17 residues. Trimming at V came to 4 bases and at J to 7 bases, leaving 14 bases not matched to a gene. This CDR3 is CASSVGLAGPLSNEQYF. Here the CDR3 DNA reads TGTGCCAGCAGCGTGGGACTAGCGGGGCCACTAAGTAATGAGCAGTACTTC.

This clone showed up just a few times. This chain joins TRBV27 and TRBJ1-1; a possible D gene is TRBD1 (6 bases). V was shortened by 7 bases and J by 5 bases, with 20 bases between the two germline ends. The CDR3 spans 15 residues. Germline values: CDR1 MNHEY, CDR2 SMNVEV (reference sequence). CDR3: CASILYRAGGTEAFF. CDR3 in DNA: TGTGCCAGCATCTTATACAGGGCGGGCGGGACTGAAGCTTTCTTT.

The V gene is TRBV9, the J gene TRBJ1-1, with D unclear. CDR1 and CDR2 (germline): SGDLS, YYNGEE. CDR3 length: 15 amino acids. The V end lost 1 base, the J end lost 5 bases, and 15 bases lay between the germline ends. In DNA, the CDR3 is TGTGCCAGCAGCGTATTCGGGATTGGGGATACTGAAGCTTTCTTT. Residues: CASSVFGIGDTEAFF.

About this clone itself: The same CDR3 is also encoded by other DNA sequences in this sample. The gene calls are TRBV4-1 and TRBJ2-7; D unresolved. With 1 base removed from V and 2 bases from J, the gap between germline ends came to 9 bases. Germline V gene data show CDR1 as MGHRA and CDR2 as YSYEKL. The CDR3 covers 14 residues. The DNA for the CDR3 is TGCGCCAGCAGCCAAGGTTCCTCGGCCTACGAGCAGTACTTC. Its translation is CASSQGSSAYEQYF.

This chain uses TRBV7-2 with TRBJ1-2, with TRBD1 identical over 8 bases. Germline lookup yields CDR1 SGHTA and CDR2 FQGNSA. Germline trimming cut 1 base from V and 4 bases from J; bases unmatched to any gene: 5. The CDR3 covers 15 residues. Written as DNA, the CDR3 is TGTGCCAGCAGCTTAGTAGGACAGGGAGGCTATGGCTACACCTTC. Translating gives CASSLVGQGGYGYTF. Variable domain in full (rest from reference TRBV7-2 and TRBJ1-2): GAGVSQSPSNKVTEKGKDVELRCDPISGHTALYWYRQSLGQGLEFLIYFQGNSAPDKSGLPSDRFSAERTGGSVSTLTIQRTQQEDSAVYLCASSLVGQGGYGYTFGSGTRLTVV.

Regarding this clone: In the same sample, other DNA sequences code for this CDR3. V is TRBV11-3 and J is TRBJ2-6, with no clear D. Looked up from germline, CDR1 is SGHNT and CDR2 is YENEEA. The CDR3 loop spans 15 amino acids. The ends were cut back, 1 base at V and 2 bases at J, with 6 bases in the middle. CDR3 region: CASSLGEAGANVLTF. CDR3 nucleotides: TGTGCCAGCAGCTTAGGTGAGGCTGGGGCCAACGTCCTGACTTTC.

This clone was observed a single time. This chain uses TRBV5-1 with TRBJ1-5; D ambiguous. The CDR3 is made up of 14 amino acids. The germline V gene encodes CDR1 SGHRS and CDR2 YFSETQ. Trimming removed 0 bases at V and 5 bases at J, with 9 bases between. For the CDR3, the DNA is TGCGCCAGCAGCTTGGGAGGTATGGATCAGCCCCAGCATTTT. Its translation: CASSLGGMDQPQHF.

The genes are TRBV5-6 and TRBJ2-5; 8 nucleotides match TRBD1. The CDR3 runs to 13 residues. The ends lost 4 bases at V and 4 bases at J; junction bases unmatched: 3. Per the germline V gene, CDR1 is SGHDT and CDR2 is YYEEEE. CDR3: CASSPTGGETQYF. The CDR3 nucleotides read TGTGCCAGCAGCCCTACAGGGGGAGAGACCCAGTACTTC.

This chain uses TRBV30 with TRBJ2-3; TRBD1 is a possible D gene (6 bases). Per the germline V gene, CDR1 is GTSNPN and CDR2 is SVGIG (reference sequence). V lost 1 base and J 4 bases, leaving 18 bases between the germline ends. This CDR3 is built from 16 residues. The CDR3 sequence is CAWSGAYRDFADTQYF. The CDR3 DNA sequence: TGTGCCTGGAGTGGGGCATACAGGGATTTTGCAGATACGCAGTATTTT.

The rearrangement links TRBV11-2 to TRBJ2-1; D not certain. V was clipped by 6 bases and J by 7 bases, with 10 bases between them. The germline V gene encodes CDR1 SGHAT and CDR2 FQNNGV. CDR3 length: 12 residues. This CDR3 is CASRRSANEQFF. The CDR3 nucleotides are TGTGCCAGCAGGCGGTCCGCAAATGAGCAGTTCTTC.

The chain is built from TRBV28 and TRBJ2-5; 7 positions agree with TRBD2. The trim removed 3 bases at V and 2 bases at J, leaving 3 bases unmatched. The CDR3 has 14 amino acids. Germline CDR1 reads MDHEN; CDR2 reads SYDVKM. In DNA, the CDR3 is TGTGCCAGCAGTTTCGGGGGGAGACAAGAGACCCAGTACTTC. Its protein is CASSFGGRQETQYF.

The chain links TRBV19 to TRBJ2-2; the match to TRBD2 covers 8 bases. The ends lost 5 bases at V and 4 bases at J; junction bases unmatched: 9. This CDR3 spans 16 amino acids. The germline CDR1 and CDR2 sequences are LNHDA and SQIVND (reference sequence). Written as DNA, the CDR3 is TGTGCCAGTAGTGTGAGTAGCGGGATTATCACCGGGGAGCTGTTTTTT. Amino acids: CASSVSSGIITGELFF.

For the CDR3, the DNA is TGCGCCAGCAGCCCGACTCCTTCCAGGGCCCCCTACGAGCAGTACTTC. Translation gives CASSPTPSRAPYEQYF. The gene calls are TRBV5-1 and TRBJ2-7; possible D gene TRBD1, 5 bases. Germline V gene lookup returns CDR1 SGHRS and CDR2 YFSETQ. V lost 4 bases and J 2 bases, leaving 19 bases between the germline ends. CDR3 length: 16 residues.